This T cell receptor beta chain was recorded in a study of Ad26.COV2.S vaccination and SARS-CoV-2 variants (dated by TCRdb to the early 2020s). For the study in its entirety: Donors in the vaccine arm were drawn from COV1001, a multicentre, randomized, double-blind, placebo-controlled phase I-IIa trial testing Ad26.COV2.S in healthy adults. Participants in the trial were split at random into five groups of five each, receiving low-dose or high-dose Ad26.COV2.S once or twice, or else placebo on both occasions. Sequencing of the TCRbeta repertoire served to evaluate the specificity and breadth of SARS-CoV-2-reactive T cell receptors following Ad26.COV2.S vaccination. A total of around 32 samples were included in the TCR-sequenced set, comprising roughly 19 Ad26.COV2.S vaccine recipients, 5 placebo recipients and 8 SARS-CoV-2 convalescent individuals. Investigators did not know the trial group allocation while performing experiments and assessing outcomes. Ad26.COV2.S was given intramuscularly at 5x10^10 or 1x10^11 viral particles, as a single shot or as two shots 56 days apart.

With regard to this clone: The antigen this receptor binds is unknown. Nothing much larger sits one base from this clone, and base qualities are not available.

TCRbeta CDR3 regions were sequenced with the immunoSEQ Assay. After extraction, genomic DNA underwent amplification by bias-controlled multiplex PCR, followed by high-throughput sequencing. The source study handled its data this way. To quantify the absolute abundance of each unique TCRbeta CDR3 region, sequences were collapsed and filtered. Usable DNA was measured by amplifying reference genes present in all nucleated cells, and TCRbeta template counts were normalized to that usable DNA to estimate T cell fraction. Repertoire TCRs were annotated as SARS-CoV-2-specific when V gene, CDR3 amino acid sequence and J gene were exactly matched to a known reactive TCR set. MIRA supplied the reference SARS-CoV-2 TCR set, which was filtered for enrichment in COVID-19-positive ImmuneCODE repertoires so that public or cross-reactive TCRs were removed. Drawing on the MIRA antigens, annotated TCRs were analysed further at the level of specific ORF or position within ORF. Breadth was defined as the number of annotated unique rearrangements divided by the total number of unique productive rearrangements, and depth was defined as the summed frequency of the annotated unique rearrangements. Two-sided Wilcoxon rank-sum tests were applied when comparing TCR breadth between groups. TCRdb's version of the immuneACCESS table is confined to in-frame rearrangements and falls short of the full clone set. An unresolved V gene accounts for under half of the shortfall where checked; the remainder is of unknown origin. V and J calls and clone size are given by that table; D and trimming were obtained from the DNA. The sample contains 400,000 to 450,000 clones, about 93% of them found a single time. In total, the top ten clones hold more than 10% of the sample.

This sample's treatment or condition label indicates: 19 received Ad26.COV2.S at low or high dose, single or two shots; roughly 5 received placebo; per-sample allocation not given. For vaccine and placebo recipients, the sequenced repertoires came from samples collected on day 63 after the first injection. In Cohort 1b, about 25 adults aged 18-55 years were enrolled at a single site in Boston, USA, between 29 July and 7 August 2020. Ad26.COV2.S was a replication-incompetent adenovirus type 26 vector expressing a prefusion-stabilized SARS-CoV-2 spike protein from the original Wuhan strain. From cysteine to phenylalanine, the CDR3 is 14 amino acids long. CDR3 DNA is the only sequence kept; it has 42 bases, read in frame from the first base. Per the germline V gene (reference sequence), GTSNPN is the CDR1 and SVGIG is the CDR2. V sheds 0 bases and J sheds 2 bases, leaving 9 bases between their ends.

The paper as a whole reports these results and caveats: Vaccine and placebo recipients had comparable non-spike TCR breadth, which fits with the vaccine containing only spike. Spike-specific TCR breadth was higher in Ad26.COV2.S recipients than in placebo recipients (P = 0.0014). Substantial breadth of spike-specific CD8+ and CD4+ T cell responses was reported after vaccination. It was noted by the authors that total T cell responses may have been underestimated by the TCR breadth and depth analyses. The study lacked the statistical power to compare responses across vaccine doses or regimens.

The TCR was taken from a person between 18 and 59 years old who received the Ad26.COV2.S COVID-19 vaccine or a placebo. This specimen consisted of peripheral blood, obtained in a trial of Ad26.COV2.S vaccine versus placebo. The rearrangement joined TRBV30 to TRBJ2-3, with no confident D gene call. Here the CDR3 is given as CAWSVQLYTDTQYF. The DNA is TGTGCCTGGAGTGTTCAACTTTACACAGATACGCAGTATTTT.